This TCR beta chain came from a study of tumor and adjacent non-tumor tissue in lung cancer. Findings of the study overall: Patients with more diverse tumor TCRs had worse survival. TCR diversity was significantly greater in tumor than normal lung tissue.

RNA was extracted from bulk tissue without any cell sorting. Distant lung tissue was collected more than 3 cm away from the tumor edge. Chemotherapy-naive patients with new lung cancer underwent thoracic surgery in China, August–late 2014. A modified ARM-PCR protocol with three rounds of nested PCR amplified TCRbeta. TCRdb re-derived calls from the multiplex PCR reads in MiXCR, one entry per CDR3 protein. This table has some 100,000 distinct CDR3 sequences, about 80% appearing once. As for this clonotype: Its antigen is unknown.

The sequenced material came from distant non-tumor lung tissue. The clonotype comes from a man in his 60s with small cell lung cancer.

CDR3 residues: CASSFSGTDTGEIFF. The CDR3 DNA sequence: TGTGCCAGCAGTTTCTCCGGGACAGACACCGGGGAGATATTTTTT. The V and J genes are TRBV12-3 or TRBV12-4 and TRBJ2-2; 7 bases match TRBD1. Trimming cost V 3 bases and J 17 bases; bases outside gene matches: 18. CDR3 length: 15 residues.